This entry features one TCR beta chain sequence. TCRdb keeps only in-frame clones here, not all; method: immunoSEQ multiplex PCR. This sample has around 85,000 clones, with approximately 84% found just once. The data derive from a study of radiotherapy plus CTLA-4 blockade in lung cancer. This TCR was recovered from a human donor with non-small cell lung cancer who had a partial response to radiotherapy plus ipilimumab. The source was peripheral blood, collected from a patient treated with radiotherapy plus ipilimumab.

The CDR3 bases are TGTGCCAGCAGTCAGTACAGGTTGCAAGAGACCCAGTACTTC. Its protein product is CASSQYRLQETQYF. The V gene is TRBV6-5, the J gene TRBJ2-5; D is perhaps TRBD1 (5 bases). Germline CDR1 and CDR2: MNHEY and SVGAGI. Trimming pared 5 bases from V and 2 bases from J, leaving 12 bases between. The CDR3 consists of 14 residues.